This T cell receptor beta chain is drawn from a study of blood T cell repertoires in COVID-19. Authors' data handling: Nucleated cell number was recorded as an estimate derived from reference gene primer amplification. Measured with immunoSEQ multiplex PCR; TCRdb has only the in-frame clones, and not every one. V and J calls and clone size are as listed in that table; D and trimming were resolved from the DNA. This table has 250,000 to 350,000 clones, roughly 83% appearing once. V lost 1 base to trimming and J lost 2 bases, with 6 bases between them. The germline V gene encodes CDR1 GTSNPN and CDR2 SVGIG (reference sequence). The CDR3 extends over 13 amino acids.

Sequencing used peripheral blood. The genes are TRBV30 and TRBJ1-3; D call uncertain. This TCR was sampled from a human donor with COVID-19, enrolled during active disease. The donor label of this sample is uncertain. Written as DNA, the CDR3 is TGTGCCTGGAGTGACGGGGCTGGAAACACCATATATTTT. Translated, it gives CAWSDGAGNTIYF.